Presented here are 10 T cell receptor beta chains from one specimen sequenced in a study of Graves' ophthalmopathy and Graves' hyperthyroidism. Amplified material comprised TCR beta CDR3 regions derived from RNA transcripts. First-round RT-PCR employed HTBI primers, with a second-round multiplex PCR after it. TCRdb reprocessed the multiplex PCR reads with MiXCR, giving one entry per CDR3 protein. Counted here are about 550,000 distinct CDR3 sequences, roughly 39% occurring once; the ten biggest clones make up about 4.2%. Sample: peripheral blood or thyroid tissue (not recorded which). The receptors shown here come from an adult man with Graves' hyperthyroidism.

The chain uses TRBV5-1 and TRBJ1-2, with 9 bases fitting TRBD1. CDR1 is SGHRS and CDR2 is YFSETQ in the germline V gene. Germline trimming cut 3 bases from V and 7 bases from J; bases unmatched to any gene: 7. The CDR3 contains 14 residues. CDR3 sequence: CASSSGTGYLGYTF. CDR3 nucleotides: TGCGCCAGCAGCTCTGGGACAGGGTACCTTGGCTACACCTTC.

V and J are TRBV19 and TRBJ2-2; D tentatively fits TRBD1 or TRBD2 (7 bases each). Per germline, CDR1 LNHDA and CDR2 SQIVND (reference sequence). V lost 9 bases and J lost 5, with 22 bases in between. This CDR3 is 16 amino acids long. CDR3 nucleotides: TGTGCCAGCAGTCCTTGGGAGGGGGCTGGGACCGGGGAGCTGTTTTTT. Translated, it gives CASSPWEGAGTGELFF.

In its sample, this clonotype was seen a few times. This sequence joins TRBV6-1 and TRBJ2-5; 8 bases fit TRBD1. V gave up 3 bases and J gave up 4 bases; unmatched junction bases: 7. This CDR3 region has 15 residues. Germline V gene lookup returns CDR1 MNHNS and CDR2 SASEGT. CDR3 protein: CASSENDRGRETQYF. The CDR3 DNA sequence: TGTGCCAGCAGTGAGAACGACAGGGGAAGAGAGACCCAGTACTTC.

This clonotype was observed a few times. The genes are TRBV6-1 and TRBJ1-1, with TRBD1 matching 12 bases. Losses at the gene ends were 7 bases for V and 4 bases for J; bases not matched to a gene: 10. The CDR3 has 16 amino acids. CDR1 and CDR2 from the germline V gene are MNHNS and SASEGT. CDR3 sequence reads: CASTSGTGGPGTEAFF. CDR3 coding DNA: TGTGCCAGCACTTCCGGGACAGGGGGCCCGGGCACTGAAGCTTTCTTT.

The chain is built from TRBV28 and TRBJ1-2, with TRBD1 matching over 9 bases. The CDR3 sequence is 16 residues long. Germline CDR1 MDHEN, CDR2 SYDVKM. V was pared by 5 bases and J by 6 bases, with 13 bases of the junction left unmatched. The CDR3 loop is CASSAVQGARRDGYTF. The DNA of the CDR3 is TGTGCCAGCAGTGCCGTACAGGGGGCTAGAAGGGATGGCTACACCTTC.

With regard to this clonotype: This clone may be a read error of a much larger clone one base away. This chain connects TRBV10-3 to TRBJ2-5; D uncertain. The CDR3 is made up of 13 amino acids. The germline CDR1 and CDR2 sequences are ENHRY and SYGVKD. CDR3 loop: CASSDGWEGTQYF. In DNA, the CDR3 is TGTGCCAGCAGTGATGGCTGGGAAGGGACCCAGTACTTC.

The V and J genes are TRBV29-1 and TRBJ2-7; 11 positions match TRBD2. The CDR3 extends over 12 amino acids. CDR1 SQVTM and CDR2 ANQGSEA come from the germline V gene. DNA of the CDR3: TGCAGTGGGCTAGCGGGAGGAGGGGAGCAGTACTTC. It yields the protein CSGLAGGGEQYF.

The chain has TRBV2 and TRBJ1-2, with 8 bases that match TRBD1. The trim removed 10 bases at V and 4 bases at J, leaving 8 bases unmatched. The CDR3 sequence is 13 residues long. Germline V gives CDR1 SNHLY, CDR2 FYNNEI. The DNA for the CDR3 is TGTGCCACGACAGGGGCGGTTCCCTATGGCTACACCTTC. Translated, it gives CATTGAVPYGYTF.

A remark on this clonotype: Possible read error: a much larger clone is one base away. The chain couples TRBV7-9 to TRBJ1-1; TRBD1 agrees at 7 bases. V gave up 2 bases and J gave up 4 bases; unmatched junction bases: 7. The CDR3 sequence is 15 residues long. Germline CDR1 is SEHNR and CDR2 is FQNEAQ (reference sequence). CDR3 DNA: TGTGCCAGCAGCTTACAGGGGGGAAGGAGCACTGAAGCTTTCTTT. Its protein is CASSLQGGRSTEAFF.

This clonotype was counted between two and nine times. The chain carries TRBV19 and TRBJ1-1; D is ambiguous. The CDR3 loop spans 14 amino acids. Trimming shortened V by 3 bases and J by 1 base, and 9 bases separated the two germline ends. Germline values: CDR1 LNHDA, CDR2 SQIVND (reference sequence). Here the CDR3 DNA reads TGTGCCAGTAGTATTTGGCCAGGGAACACTGAAGCTTTCTTT. It specifies CASSIWPGNTEAFF.